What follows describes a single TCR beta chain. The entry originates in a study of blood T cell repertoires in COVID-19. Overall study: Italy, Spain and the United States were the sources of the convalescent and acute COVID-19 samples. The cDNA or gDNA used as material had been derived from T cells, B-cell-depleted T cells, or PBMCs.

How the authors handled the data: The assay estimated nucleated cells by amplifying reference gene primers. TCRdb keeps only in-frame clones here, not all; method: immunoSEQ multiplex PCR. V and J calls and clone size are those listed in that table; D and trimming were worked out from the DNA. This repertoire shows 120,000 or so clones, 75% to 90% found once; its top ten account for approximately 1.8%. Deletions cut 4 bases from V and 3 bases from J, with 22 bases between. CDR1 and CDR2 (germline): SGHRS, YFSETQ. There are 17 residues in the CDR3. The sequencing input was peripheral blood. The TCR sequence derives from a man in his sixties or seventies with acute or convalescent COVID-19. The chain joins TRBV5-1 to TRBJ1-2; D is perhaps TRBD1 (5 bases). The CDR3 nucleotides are TGCGCCAGCAGCCCCCTCCGGGGGGGGAGGGAGGACTATGGCTACACCTTC. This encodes CASSPLRGGREDYGYTF.